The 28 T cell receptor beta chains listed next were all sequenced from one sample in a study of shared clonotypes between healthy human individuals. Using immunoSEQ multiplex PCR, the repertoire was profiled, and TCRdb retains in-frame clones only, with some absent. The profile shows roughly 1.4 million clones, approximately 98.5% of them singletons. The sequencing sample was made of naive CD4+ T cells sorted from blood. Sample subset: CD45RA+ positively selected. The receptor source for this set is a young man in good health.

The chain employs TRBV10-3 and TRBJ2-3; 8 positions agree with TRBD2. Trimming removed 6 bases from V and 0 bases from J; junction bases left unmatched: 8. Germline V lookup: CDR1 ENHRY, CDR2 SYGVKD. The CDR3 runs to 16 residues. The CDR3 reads CAISAASGQSTDTQYF. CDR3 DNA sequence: TGTGCCATCAGCGCAGCTAGCGGGCAAAGCACAGATACGCAGTATTTT.

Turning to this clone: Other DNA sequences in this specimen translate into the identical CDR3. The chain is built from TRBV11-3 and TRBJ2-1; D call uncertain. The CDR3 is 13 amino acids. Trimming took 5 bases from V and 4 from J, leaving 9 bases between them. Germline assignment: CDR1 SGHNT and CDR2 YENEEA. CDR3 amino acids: CASSRDGYNEQFF. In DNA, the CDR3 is TGTGCCAGCAGCCGAGACGGGTACAATGAGCAGTTCTTC.

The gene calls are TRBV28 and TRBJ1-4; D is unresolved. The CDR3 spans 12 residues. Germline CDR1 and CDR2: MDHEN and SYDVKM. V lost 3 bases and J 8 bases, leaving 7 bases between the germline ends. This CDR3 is CASSFFREKLFF. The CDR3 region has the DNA TGTGCCAGCAGTTTTTTTCGAGAAAAACTGTTTTTT.

This CDR3 is CASSQQGGAGELFF. As DNA, the CDR3 is TGTGCCAGCAGCCAGCAGGGGGGAGCCGGGGAGCTGTTTTTT. V is TRBV5-4 and J is TRBJ2-2; the D gene is possibly TRBD1 (7 bases). The CDR3 has 14 residues. Germline-derived CDR1 and CDR2 are SGHNT and YYREEE (reference sequence). V dropped 4 bases and J dropped 6 bases, with 13 bases sitting between them.

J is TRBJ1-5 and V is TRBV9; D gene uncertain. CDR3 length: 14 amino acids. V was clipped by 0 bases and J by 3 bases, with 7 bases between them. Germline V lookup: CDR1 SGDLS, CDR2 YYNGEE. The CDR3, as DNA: TGTGCCAGCAGCGTAGGCAGGAACAATCAGCCCCAGCATTTT. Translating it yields CASSVGRNNQPQHF.

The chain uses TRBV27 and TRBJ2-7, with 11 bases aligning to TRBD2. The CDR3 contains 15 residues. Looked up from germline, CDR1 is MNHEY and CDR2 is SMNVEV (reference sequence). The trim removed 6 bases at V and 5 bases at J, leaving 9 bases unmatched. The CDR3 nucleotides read TGTGCCAGCAGCCGTAGCGGGAGGGCCGTCCACGAGCAGTACTTC. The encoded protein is CASSRSGRAVHEQYF.

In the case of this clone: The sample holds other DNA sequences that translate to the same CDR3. CDR3 bases: TGCGCCAGCAGCTTGGGGACCCGGGACAATGAGCAGTTCTTC. It is translated as CASSLGTRDNEQFF. This chain joins TRBV5-1 and TRBJ2-1; D gene unclear. Germline CDR1 reads SGHRS; CDR2 reads YFSETQ. The CDR3 extends over 14 amino acids. V was pared by 0 bases and J by 5 bases, with 9 bases between.

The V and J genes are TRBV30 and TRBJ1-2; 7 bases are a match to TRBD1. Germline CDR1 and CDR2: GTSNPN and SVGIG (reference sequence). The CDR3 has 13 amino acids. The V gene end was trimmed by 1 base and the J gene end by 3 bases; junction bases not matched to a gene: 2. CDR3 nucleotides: TGTGCCTGGAGTGATACAGGGGACTATGGCTACACCTTC. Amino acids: CAWSDTGDYGYTF.

The CDR3 loop is CASSPGGVIPEAFF. The CDR3 DNA reads TGTGCCAGCAGCCCAGGGGGCGTTATCCCTGAAGCTTTCTTT. The chain employs TRBV2 and TRBJ1-1, with 8 bases lining up with TRBD1. CDR3 size: 14 residues. V was pared by 6 bases and J by 6 bases, with 9 bases of the junction left unmatched. Germline-derived CDR1 and CDR2 are SNHLY and FYNNEI. Looking up the rest from reference TRBV2 and TRBJ1-1 gives the full variable domain: EPEVTQTPSHQVTQMGQEVILRCVPISNHLYFYWYRQILGQKVEFLVSFYNNEISEKSEIFDDQFSVERPDGSNFTLKIRSTKLEDSAMYFCASSPGGVIPEAFFGQGTRLTVV.

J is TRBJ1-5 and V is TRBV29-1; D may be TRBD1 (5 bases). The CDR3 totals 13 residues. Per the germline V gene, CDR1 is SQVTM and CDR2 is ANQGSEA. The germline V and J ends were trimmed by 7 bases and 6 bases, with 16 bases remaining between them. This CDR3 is CSALGVSGQPQHF. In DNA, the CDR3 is TGCAGCGCCCTGGGGGTTTCAGGTCAGCCCCAGCATTTT.

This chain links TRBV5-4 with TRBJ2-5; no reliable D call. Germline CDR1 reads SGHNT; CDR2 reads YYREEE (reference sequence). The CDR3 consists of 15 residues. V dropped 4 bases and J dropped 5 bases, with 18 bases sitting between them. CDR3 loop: CASSPPRQPAETQYF. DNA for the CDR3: TGTGCCAGCAGCCCTCCTAGACAACCCGCGGAGACCCAGTACTTC.

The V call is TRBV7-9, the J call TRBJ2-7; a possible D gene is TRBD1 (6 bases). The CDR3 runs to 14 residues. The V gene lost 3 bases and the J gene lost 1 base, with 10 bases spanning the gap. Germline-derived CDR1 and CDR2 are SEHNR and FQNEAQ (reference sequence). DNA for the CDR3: TGTGCCAGCAGCTTGACCGGGACATCCTACGAGCAGTACTTC. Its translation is CASSLTGTSYEQYF.

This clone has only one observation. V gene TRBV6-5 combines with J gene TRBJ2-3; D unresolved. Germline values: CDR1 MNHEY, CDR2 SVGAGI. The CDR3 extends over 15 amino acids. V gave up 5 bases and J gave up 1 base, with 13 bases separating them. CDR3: CASSKLGGGTDTQYF. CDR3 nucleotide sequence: TGTGCCAGCAGTAAGCTAGGTGGGGGCACAGATACGCAGTATTTT.

CDR3 loop: CASSPEWLAYEQYF. The CDR3 bases are TGTGCCAGCAGCCCGGAGTGGCTTGCCTACGAGCAGTACTTC. The V call is TRBV7-2, the J call TRBJ2-7, with D unclear. Trimming left V 5 bases short and J 2 bases short, with 13 bases between. Looked up from germline, CDR1 is SGHTA and CDR2 is FQGNSA. There are 14 residues in the CDR3.

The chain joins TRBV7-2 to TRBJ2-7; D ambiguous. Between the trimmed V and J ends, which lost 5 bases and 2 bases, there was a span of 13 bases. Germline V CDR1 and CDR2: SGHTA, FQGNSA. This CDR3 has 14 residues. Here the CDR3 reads CASSPAALTYEQYF. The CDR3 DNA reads TGTGCCAGCAGCCCCGCGGCGCTTACCTACGAGCAGTACTTC.

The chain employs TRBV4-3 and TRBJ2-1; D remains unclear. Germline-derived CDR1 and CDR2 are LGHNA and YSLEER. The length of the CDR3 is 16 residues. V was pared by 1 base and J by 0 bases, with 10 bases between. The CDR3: CASSQVAAGSYNEQFF. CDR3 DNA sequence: TGCGCCAGCAGCCAAGTCGCCGCTGGCTCCTACAATGAGCAGTTCTTC.

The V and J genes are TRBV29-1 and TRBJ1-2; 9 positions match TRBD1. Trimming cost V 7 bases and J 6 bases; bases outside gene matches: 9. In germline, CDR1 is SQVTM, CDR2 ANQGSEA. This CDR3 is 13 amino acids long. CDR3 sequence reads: CSAGTGSIDGYTF. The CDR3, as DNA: TGCAGCGCCGGGACAGGGTCGATAGATGGCTACACCTTC.

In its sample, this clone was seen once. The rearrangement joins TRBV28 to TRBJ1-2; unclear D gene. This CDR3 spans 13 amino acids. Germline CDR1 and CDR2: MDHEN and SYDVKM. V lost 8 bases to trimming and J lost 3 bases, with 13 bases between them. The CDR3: CASLFGLDYGYTF. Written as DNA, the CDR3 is TGTGCCAGCCTATTCGGACTGGACTATGGCTACACCTTC.

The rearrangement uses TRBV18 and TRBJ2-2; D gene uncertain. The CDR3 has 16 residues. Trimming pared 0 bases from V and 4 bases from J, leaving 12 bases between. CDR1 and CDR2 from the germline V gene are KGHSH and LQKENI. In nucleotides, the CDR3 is TGTGCCAGCTCACCACCGAGACCTCTCGGCACCGGGGAGCTGTTTTTT. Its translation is CASSPPRPLGTGELFF. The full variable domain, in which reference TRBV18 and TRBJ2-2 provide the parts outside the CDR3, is NAGVMQNPRHLVRRRGQEARLRCSPMKGHSHVYWYRQLPEEGLKFMVYLQKENIIDESGMPKERFSAEFPKEGPSILRIQQVVRGDSAAYFCASSPPRPLGTGELFFGEGSRLTVL.

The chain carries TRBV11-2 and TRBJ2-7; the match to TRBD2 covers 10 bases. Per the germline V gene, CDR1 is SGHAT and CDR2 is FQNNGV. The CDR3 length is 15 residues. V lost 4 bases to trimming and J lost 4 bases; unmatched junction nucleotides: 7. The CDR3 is CASSSLAGAKYEQYF. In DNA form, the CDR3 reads TGTGCCAGCAGCTCCCTAGCGGGAGCCAAGTACGAGCAGTACTTC.

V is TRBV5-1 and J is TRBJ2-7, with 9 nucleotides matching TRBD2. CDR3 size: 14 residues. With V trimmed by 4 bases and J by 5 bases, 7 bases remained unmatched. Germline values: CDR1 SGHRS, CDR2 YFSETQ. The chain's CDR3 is CASSLRTSENEQYF. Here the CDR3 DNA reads TGCGCCAGCAGCCTTCGGACTAGCGAGAACGAGCAGTACTTC.

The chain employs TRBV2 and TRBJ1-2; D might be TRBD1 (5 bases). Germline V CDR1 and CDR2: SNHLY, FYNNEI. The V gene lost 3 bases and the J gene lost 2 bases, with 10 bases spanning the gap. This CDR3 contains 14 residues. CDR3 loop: CASSESGRNYGYTF. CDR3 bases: TGTGCCAGCAGTGAGTCAGGGAGGAACTATGGCTACACCTTC.

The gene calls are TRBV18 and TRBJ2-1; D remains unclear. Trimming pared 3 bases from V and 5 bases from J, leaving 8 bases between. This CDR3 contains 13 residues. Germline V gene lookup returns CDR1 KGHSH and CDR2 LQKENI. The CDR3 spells CASSPTWNNEQFF. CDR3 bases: TGTGCCAGCTCACCTACATGGAACAATGAGCAGTTCTTC.

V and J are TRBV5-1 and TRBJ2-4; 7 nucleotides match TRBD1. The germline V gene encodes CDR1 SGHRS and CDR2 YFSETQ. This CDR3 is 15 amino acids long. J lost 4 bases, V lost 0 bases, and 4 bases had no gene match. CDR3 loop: CASSLDTGEKNIQYF. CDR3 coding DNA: TGCGCCAGCAGCTTGGACACAGGGGAAAAAAACATTCAGTACTTC.

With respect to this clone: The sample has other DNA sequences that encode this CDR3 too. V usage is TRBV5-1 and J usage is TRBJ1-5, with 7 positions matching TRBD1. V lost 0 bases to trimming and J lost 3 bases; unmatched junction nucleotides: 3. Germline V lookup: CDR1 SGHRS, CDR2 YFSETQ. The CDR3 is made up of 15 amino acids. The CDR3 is CASSLDRGPNQPQHF. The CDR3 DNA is TGCGCCAGCAGCTTGGACAGGGGACCCAATCAGCCCCAGCATTTT.

The DNA for the CDR3 is TGTGCCAGCAGTCTCCTAAGCCTACAGGGGTTAAGAGAGACCCAGTACTTC. It specifies CASSLLSLQGLRETQYF. The V call is TRBV28, the J call TRBJ2-5; 7 nucleotides agree with TRBD1. In germline, CDR1 is MDHEN, CDR2 SYDVKM. The CDR3 spans 17 residues. V lost 5 bases to trimming and J lost 4 bases; unmatched junction nucleotides: 16.

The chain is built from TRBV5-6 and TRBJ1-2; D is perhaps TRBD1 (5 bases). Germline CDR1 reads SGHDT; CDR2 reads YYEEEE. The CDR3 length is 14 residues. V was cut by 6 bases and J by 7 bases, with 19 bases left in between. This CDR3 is CASIRWRDWGGYTF. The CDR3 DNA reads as TGTGCCAGCATCCGGTGGAGGGACTGGGGTGGCTACACCTTC.

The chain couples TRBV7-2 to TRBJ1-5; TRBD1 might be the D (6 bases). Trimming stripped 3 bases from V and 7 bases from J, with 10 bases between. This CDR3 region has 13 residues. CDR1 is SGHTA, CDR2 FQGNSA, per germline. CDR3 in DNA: TGTGCCAGCAGCTTGCACAGGGCACAGCCCCAGCATTTT. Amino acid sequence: CASSLHRAQPQHF.